This entry is about one TCR beta chain. Many counts were recorded for this clonotype. There is no known antigen for this receptor. No base quality values were provided; no much bigger clone lies one nucleotide off. This sample was sequenced with an Illumina HiSeq 2500. First-strand cDNA was synthesized using Superscript III and a set of TRAV- and TRBV-specific primers, so that both TCRalpha and TCRbeta chains were covered. A roughly 21-cycle PCR with Phusion amplified the TCRs, pairing a constant-region primer with the adapter that was attached to the V primers. Isolated mRNA was amplified with the MessageAmp II aRNA Amplification Kit, using an approximately 17-hour in vitro transcription at 37°C. The Dynabeads mRNA DIRECT Purification Kit was used to isolate the mRNA for TCR sequencing. Indexed Illumina adapters were added in a second roughly 26-cycle Phusion PCR, and the resulting products were purified with AMPure XP beads. In the paper's pipeline: Using custom Perl scripts, TCR sequences encoding the same protein were pooled, out-of-frame sequences were removed, and the abundance of each clonotype was computed. Any TCR sequence supported by only a single read was excluded from analysis. Among the metrics used to describe the repertoires were Shannon entropy, Gini index, clonality, richness, and the frequency of TCRs shared between repertoires. Using fastp at Q25 and MiXCR, TCRdb reprocessed the public reads and kept productive beta chains. Rows with one shared CDR3 protein collapse into an entry with the most common genes and DNA. The V and J calls follow TCRdb's processing rather than the paper's. Within this sample are 60,000 or so distinct CDR3 sequences, with 23% of them counted one time only. The ten largest clones add up to 6.5% to 7% of the sample.

This entry belongs to a study of low-dose radiotherapy and immunotherapy resistance in tumors (dated by TCRdb to between 2021 and 2022). In the study overall: In Cohort 1, 0.5 Gy per fraction was delivered every 2 weeks, and a total PTV dose of 6.5 Gy was prescribed. Patients in Cohort 2 were given 1 Gy per fraction every two weeks, for a total of 13 Gy across 26 weeks. Nivolumab and ipilimumab were both given intravenously, with nivolumab at a 240 mg flat dose every two weeks and ipilimumab at 1 mg/kg every six weeks. Intravenous cyclophosphamide at 200 mg/m2 was administered every two weeks, one day ahead of each radiation and immunotherapy administration. Aspirin 300 mg was taken orally once daily by patients for four cycles, starting on cycle 1 day 1. The trial did not randomize participants into treatment groups. The translational analysis covered eight patients: three from the first dose cohort and the first five from the second dose cohort.

V lost 0 bases and J lost 5 bases, and the count of bases not matched to a germline gene is 5. The germline V gene specifies SGHTS as CDR1 and YDEGEE as CDR2. The CDR3 sequence holds 16 residues, the cysteine and phenylalanine included. The entry retains the CDR3 DNA only, 48 bases that are in frame from base 1. The time point label, as the study defines it: after trial treatment. The sample's treatment or condition, from its label and the paper: LDRT plus nivolumab, ipilimumab, low-dose cyclophosphamide and aspirin (RACIN trial). The donors came from RACIN, which was a single-arm phase I dose-escalation trial that paired nivolumab and ipilimumab with aspirin, low-dose cyclophosphamide and low-dose radiotherapy. Patients were eligible if they had advanced solid tumors that were TIL-negative.

This TCR was recovered from a male donor with prostate cancer. The rearranged segments are TRBV5-8 and TRBJ2-2, and TRBD2 aligns with 9 junction nucleotides. This specimen was PBMCs, taken after low-dose radiotherapy plus immunotherapy. The DNA reads as follows: TGTGCCAGCAGCTTGGCCCTAGCGGGACCTACCGGGGAGCTGTTTTTT. Translated, it gives CASSLALAGPTGELFF.